Detailed here is one TCR beta chain. Assay runs were performed at deep level. TCRdb keeps only in-frame clones here, not all; method: immunoSEQ multiplex PCR. The sample consists of a few million clones, just under 95% of them appearing once. This specimen belongs to a study of shared clonotypes between healthy human individuals. The overall study: A donor's plate count was three for CD4 naive and three for CD4 memory; CD8 naive had two and CD8 memory one.

Naive CD8 cells lacked CD45RO and underwent positive selection for CCR7, leaving out terminally differentiated effector memory CD45RA+ cells. Germline assignment: CDR1 SGDLS and CDR2 YYNGEE. Trimming at V came to 3 bases and at J to 6 bases, leaving 7 bases not matched to a gene. The CDR3 has 16 amino acids. V usage is TRBV9 and J usage is TRBJ2-1; 12 positions match TRBD2. This TCR was recovered from a man younger than 35 in good health. Some clones in this sample may be carry-over from other donors' samples. Source material: naive CD8+ T cells from PBMCs. The CDR3 DNA reads TGTGCCAGCAGCGGCGGACTAGCGGGACGTACCAATGAGCAGTTCTTC. It translates to CASSGGLAGRTNEQFF.